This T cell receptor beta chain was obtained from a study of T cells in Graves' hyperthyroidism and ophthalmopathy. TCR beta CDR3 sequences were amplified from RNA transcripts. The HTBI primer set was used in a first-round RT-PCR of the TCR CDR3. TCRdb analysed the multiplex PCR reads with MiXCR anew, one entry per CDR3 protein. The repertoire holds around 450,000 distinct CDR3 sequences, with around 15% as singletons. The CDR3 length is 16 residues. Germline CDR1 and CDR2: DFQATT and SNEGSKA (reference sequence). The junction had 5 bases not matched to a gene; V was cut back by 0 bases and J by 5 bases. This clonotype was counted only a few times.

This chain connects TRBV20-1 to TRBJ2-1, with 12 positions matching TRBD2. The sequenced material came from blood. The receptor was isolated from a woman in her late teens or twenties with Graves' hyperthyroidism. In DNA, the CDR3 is TGCAGTGCTAGAGACCCATCTAGCGGGGGGGACAATGAGCAGTTCTTC. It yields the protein CSARDPSSGGDNEQFF.